The entry that follows covers one T cell receptor (beta chain) sequence. Antigen unknown. This sample was included in a study of beta chain features in type 1 diabetes. Study observations and caveats: Naive, central memory and Treg TCRB repertoires seemed to resemble each other more closely in patients than they did in healthy donors.

Germline CDR1 and CDR2: KGHSH and LQKENI. The CDR3 sequence is 17 residues long. Trimming cost V 4 bases and J 7 bases; bases outside gene matches: 12. Every isolated RNA sample was fully reverse transcribed, so sequencing captured expressed TCRB transcripts. Repertoires were generated with immunoSEQ multiplex PCR, while TCRdb's copy carries only in-frame clones and drops some. The repertoire has under 450,000 clones, more than 12% of them found once; the top ten carry roughly 0.019%. It was one heparinised blood draw, averaging about 110 mL, that each donor gave. Purities over 95% were achieved in all sorted populations.

The chain links TRBV18 to TRBJ2-1; TRBD2 agrees at 11 bases. The sequencing input was naive CD4+ T cells from blood. The source is a woman between 18 and 29 years old in good health. CDR3: CASSLRDSGRGMNEQFF. CDR3 bases: TGTGCCAGCTCACTTCGGGATAGCGGGAGGGGAATGAATGAGCAGTTCTTC. The full variable domain, completed using reference TRBV18 and TRBJ2-1, is NAGVMQNPRHLVRRRGQEARLRCSPMKGHSHVYWYRQLPEEGLKFMVYLQKENIIDESGMPKERFSAEFPKEGPSILRIQQVVRGDSAAYFCASSLRDSGRGMNEQFFGPGTRLTVL.